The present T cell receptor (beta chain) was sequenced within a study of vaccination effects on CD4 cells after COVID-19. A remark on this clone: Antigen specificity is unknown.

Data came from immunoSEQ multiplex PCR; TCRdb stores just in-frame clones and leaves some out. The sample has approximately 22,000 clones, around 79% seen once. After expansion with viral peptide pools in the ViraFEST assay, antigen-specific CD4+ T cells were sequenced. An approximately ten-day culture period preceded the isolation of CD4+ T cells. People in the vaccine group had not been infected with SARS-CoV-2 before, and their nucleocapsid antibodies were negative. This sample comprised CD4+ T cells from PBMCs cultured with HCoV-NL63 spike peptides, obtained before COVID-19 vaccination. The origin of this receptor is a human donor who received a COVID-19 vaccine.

The CDR3 nucleotides read TGTGCCAGCAGGGTAGGGGGTAGTAATGAAAAACTGTTTTTT. The encoded protein is CASRVGGSNEKLFF. The V and J genes are TRBV6-5 and TRBJ1-4; tentative D call: TRBD1 (6 bases). The CDR3 has 14 residues. The V gene lost 6 bases and the J gene lost 4 bases, with 12 bases spanning the gap. CDR1 is MNHEY, CDR2 SVGAGI, per germline.